The clone carrying this TCR beta chain has only a few counts. Antigen specificity is unknown. The data were taken from a study of CD8+ T cells in alopecia areata. Background on the study: Treated patients' severity was scored by percentage of affected scalp area. Whole-study findings and limits: Affected scalp, especially in alopecia totalis/universalis, had a higher clonality than normal scalp did. As there was one nonresponder, how baseline CD8+ expansion relates to response remains uncertain.

Germline V gene lookup returns CDR1 SQVTM and CDR2 ANQGSEA. Trimming removed 3 bases at V and 4 bases at J, with 22 bases between. The length of the CDR3 is 16 residues. Sequencing relied on a cDNA template that was reverse transcribed from extracted RNA. Sequenced by immunoSEQ multiplex PCR; TCRdb stores in-frame clones only, minus some. The table lists 180,000 or so clones, 58% of them singletons. Specified treatment: oral pan-JAK inhibitor, 5-10 mg twice daily. Individuals with alopecia areata gave both lesional scalp punch biopsies and peripheral blood for collection. The TCR was taken from a human donor with alopecia areata. The specimen comprised CD4+ T cells sorted from blood, sampled at week 24, from a patient treated with tofacitinib. The rearrangement joins TRBV29-1 to TRBJ2-7; D may match TRBD1 or TRBD2 (5 bases each). The CDR3 DNA follows: TGCAGCGTTGAGTCCGGGACCGGAGTCTTGGGGTACGAGCAGTACTTC. This gives the protein CSVESGTGVLGYEQYF.